This passage covers 11 T cell receptor beta chains from one sample sequenced in a study of shared clonotypes between healthy human individuals. Assay: immunoSEQ multiplex PCR; the TCRdb copy retains only in-frame clones and omits some. Counted here are a few million clones, approximately 92% occurring once; the ten biggest clones make up 0.11% to 0.15%. The sample comprised naive CD4+ T cells sorted from blood. As to subset: CD45RA+ positively selected. The receptors originated from a man between 18 and 35 years old in good health.

This chain joins TRBV7-9 and TRBJ1-1, with 8 positions matching TRBD1. Germline CDR1 and CDR2: SEHNR and FQNEAQ (reference sequence). The CDR3 totals 13 residues. The junction had 2 bases not matched to a gene; V was cut back by 5 bases and J by 3 bases. CDR3 sequence (DNA): TGTGCCAGCAGCGCGACAGGGGACACTGAAGCTTTCTTT. It specifies CASSATGDTEAFF.

The V gene is TRBV5-6, the J gene TRBJ1-1, with D perhaps TRBD1 (6 bases). The CDR3 contains 13 residues. Per germline, CDR1 SGHDT and CDR2 YYEEEE. V was clipped by 5 bases and J by 1 base, with 9 bases between them. The CDR3 sequence is CASRPTGNTEAFF. The CDR3 nucleotides read TGTGCCAGCAGACCGACAGGGAACACTGAAGCTTTCTTT. Combining the CDR3 with reference TRBV5-6 and TRBJ1-1 gives the whole variable domain DAGVTQSPTHLIKTRGQQVTLRCSPKSGHDTVSWYQQALGQGPQFIFQYYEEEERQRGNFPDRFSGHQFPNYSSELNVNALLLGDSALYLCASRPTGNTEAFFGQGTRLTVV.

V and J are TRBV30 and TRBJ2-1; 9 nucleotides line up with TRBD2. V shed 5 bases and J 4 bases; nucleotides not matched to a gene: 9. Per germline, CDR1 GTSNPN and CDR2 SVGIG (reference sequence). This CDR3 is 15 amino acids long. CDR3 DNA sequence: TGTGCCTGGGCCCAAGGACTAGCGCTTTACAATGAGCAGTTCTTC. It yields the protein CAWAQGLALYNEQFF. Based on the CDR3 plus reference TRBV30 and TRBJ2-1, the full variable domain is SQTIHQWPATLVQPVGSPLSLECTVEGTSNPNLYWYRQAAGRGLQLLFYSVGIGQISSEVPQNLSASRPQDRQFILSSKKLLLSDSGFYLCAWAQGLALYNEQFFGPGTRLTVL.

A remark on this clone: Other DNA sequences in this specimen translate into the identical CDR3. The CDR3 sequence: CASSLGQGVSYEQYF. In DNA form, the CDR3 reads TGTGCCAGCAGCTTGGGACAGGGGGTGTCGTACGAGCAGTACTTC. This sequence joins TRBV7-9 and TRBJ2-7; TRBD1 agrees at 11 bases. Germline V gives CDR1 SEHNR, CDR2 FQNEAQ (reference sequence). With 3 bases clipped from V and 4 bases from J, the junction kept 5 bases outside the gene matches. There are 15 residues in the CDR3.

The chain combines TRBV7-2 with TRBJ1-6; D ambiguous. The CDR3 sequence is 13 residues long. Trimming shortened V by 0 bases and J by 8 bases, and 5 bases separated the two germline ends. Germline V gene lookup returns CDR1 SGHTA and CDR2 FQGNSA. The chain's CDR3 is CASSLAAHSPLHF. For the CDR3, the DNA is TGTGCCAGCAGCTTAGCGGCTCATTCACCCCTCCACTTT.

For this clone: Different DNA sequences within this sample yield the same CDR3. The V and J genes are TRBV4-2 and TRBJ1-1; TRBD1 might be the D (6 bases). The V and J ends lost 0 bases and 8 bases respectively, with 13 bases between them. The germline gives CDR1 LGHNA, CDR2 YNFKEQ. CDR3 length: 14 residues. The CDR3 sequence is CASSQDSVGTEAFF. The CDR3 nucleotides are TGTGCCAGCAGCCAAGATTCGGTCGGGACAGAAGCTTTCTTT.

This sequence joins TRBV7-9 and TRBJ2-1; TRBD2 matches 9 bases. Germline V gene data show CDR1 as SEHNR and CDR2 as FQNEAQ (reference sequence). CDR3 size: 16 residues. With 5 bases clipped from V and 7 bases from J, the junction kept 12 bases outside the gene matches. This chain's CDR3 is CASSPRAGGLGNEQFF. In DNA form, the CDR3 reads TGTGCCAGCAGCCCGAGGGCGGGGGGGCTAGGAAATGAGCAGTTCTTC. Looking up the rest from reference TRBV7-9 and TRBJ2-1 gives the full variable domain: DTGVSQNPRHKITKRGQNVTFRCDPISEHNRLYWYRQTLGQGPEFLTYFQNEAQLEKSRLLSDRFSAERPKGSFSTLEIQRTEQGDSAMYLCASSPRAGGLGNEQFFGPGTRLTVL.

On this clone: At one boundary the junction diverges from the germline segment, which might be a read error. The CDR3 coding sequence is TGTGCTAGCAGCTCGGGCCTCCCGGGAGATACGCAGTATTTT. It codes for CASSSGLPGDTQYF. The chain combines TRBV7-7 with TRBJ2-3, with D unresolved. CDR3 length: 14 residues. Per the germline V gene, CDR1 is SSHAT and CDR2 is FNYEAQ (reference sequence).

J is TRBJ2-1 and V is TRBV10-3; possibly TRBD1 for D (6 bases). Trimming shortened V by 7 bases and J by 4 bases, and 20 bases separated the two germline ends. Germline assignment: CDR1 ENHRY and CDR2 SYGVKD. CDR3 length equals 16 residues. CDR3 sequence: CAINAMQGTPYNEQFF. CDR3 DNA sequence: TGTGCCATCAATGCGATGCAGGGGACACCTTACAATGAGCAGTTCTTC.

The chain employs TRBV4-1 and TRBJ1-2; D ambiguous. Germline CDR1 and CDR2: MGHRA and YSYEKL. The CDR3 length is 13 residues. V gave up 1 base and J gave up 3 bases, with 6 bases separating them. The CDR3 DNA is TGCGCCAGCAGCCAAGCAACAGACTATGGCTACACCTTC. Encoded protein: CASSQATDYGYTF.

This chain connects TRBV2 to TRBJ2-3; weak D call: TRBD2 (6 bases). CDR1 is SNHLY, CDR2 FYNNEI, per germline. The V end lost 5 bases, the J end lost 4 bases, and 13 bases lay between the germline ends. This CDR3 has 14 residues. The CDR3 protein is CASSPGRLADTQYF. The CDR3 DNA sequence: TGTGCCAGCAGTCCAGGGAGGCTCGCAGATACGCAGTATTTT.